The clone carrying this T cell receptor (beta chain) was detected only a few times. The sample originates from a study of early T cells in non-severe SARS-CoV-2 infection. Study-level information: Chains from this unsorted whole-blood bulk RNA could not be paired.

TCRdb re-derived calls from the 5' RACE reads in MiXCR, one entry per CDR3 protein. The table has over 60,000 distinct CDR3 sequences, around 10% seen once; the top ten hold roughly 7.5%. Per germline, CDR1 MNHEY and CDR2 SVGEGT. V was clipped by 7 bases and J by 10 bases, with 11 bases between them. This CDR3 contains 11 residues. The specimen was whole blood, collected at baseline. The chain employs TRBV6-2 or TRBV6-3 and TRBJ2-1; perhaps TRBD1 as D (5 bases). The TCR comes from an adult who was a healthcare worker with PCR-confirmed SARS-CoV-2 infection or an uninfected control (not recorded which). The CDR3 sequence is CASNQGREQFF. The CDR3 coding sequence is TGTGCCAGCAACCAGGGTCGCGAGCAGTTCTTC.